These 17 T cell receptor beta chains originate from one sample sequenced in a study of blood T cell repertoires in COVID-19 (dated by TCRdb to the early 2020s). Library preparation used the immunoSEQ multiplex PCR assay. The source is immuneACCESS, and TCRdb retained only in-frame sequences with V and J called. Part of the clones is not carried over; for the studies checked, unresolved V genes explain less than half of this, and the remainder is unexplained. For this sample the table gives under 200,000 clones, of which about 88% were detected only once. The top ten clonotypes cover about 6.3% of the sample. Sample: peripheral blood. Receptor source: a middle-aged man with active or convalescent COVID-19.

The gene calls are TRBV24-1 and TRBJ2-7, with D unresolved. The CDR3 runs 14 residues. Trimming removed 0 bases from V and 5 bases from J, with 10 bases in between. CDR1 and CDR2 from the germline V gene are KGHDR and SFDVKD. CDR3 residues: CATSDLALAHEQYF. The CDR3, as DNA: TGTGCCACCAGTGATTTGGCCCTTGCGCACGAGCAGTACTTC.

V usage is TRBV6-1 and J usage is TRBJ2-7, with D tentatively TRBD1 (6 bases). This CDR3 is 13 amino acids long. Trimming took off 0 bases at V and 7 bases at J, with 10 bases between the two ends. Per germline, CDR1 MNHNS and CDR2 SASEGT. The CDR3 DNA follows: TGTGCCAGCAGTGAAGCCCGGGACATGGAGCAGTACTTC. As protein: CASSEARDMEQYF.

This sequence joins TRBV24-1 and TRBJ2-7; 8 nucleotides match TRBD1. The ends lost 7 bases at V and 5 bases at J; junction bases unmatched: 9. Germline V gene lookup returns CDR1 KGHDR and CDR2 SFDVKD. The CDR3 has 14 residues. CDR3 sequence reads: CATRSDRDDHEQYF. DNA for the CDR3: TGTGCCACCAGATCGGACAGGGATGATCACGAGCAGTACTTC.

The rearrangement uses TRBV21-1 and TRBJ2-7; TRBD2 is the table's D call, not checked against the DNA. TRBV21-1 is a documented pseudogene. CDR3 length: 17 residues. DNA for the CDR3: TGTGCCAGCTTACCCTATAGGAGGGGCAAAGGGTTTTTCGAGCAGTACTTC. It specifies CASLPYRRGKGFFEQYF.

The V gene is TRBV30, the J gene TRBJ1-2, with D possibly being TRBD1 (6 bases). CDR3 size: 15 residues. Trimming shortened V by 0 bases and J by 4 bases, and 15 bases separated the two germline ends. The germline V gene has CDR1 GTSNPN and CDR2 SVGIG (reference sequence). The CDR3 nucleotides are TGTGCCTGGAGTGTAAGGCCAGGGGCTAGCTATGGCTACACCTTC. It encodes CAWSVRPGASYGYTF. Variable domain in full (rest from reference TRBV30 and TRBJ1-2): SQTIHQWPATLVQPVGSPLSLECTVEGTSNPNLYWYRQAAGRGLQLLFYSVGIGQISSEVPQNLSASRPQDRQFILSSKKLLLSDSGFYLCAWSVRPGASYGYTFGSGTRLTVV.

This rearrangement joins TRBV6-5 to TRBJ1-1; 7 bases agree with TRBD1. Germline CDR1 and CDR2: MNHEY and SVGAGI. The CDR3 loop spans 13 amino acids. The J segment lost 0 bases and the V segment lost 9 bases, leaving 4 bases of the junction unmatched. CDR3 nucleotide sequence: TGTGCCAGTTTCAGGGGGGTGAACACTGAAGCTTTCTTT. Translating gives CASFRGVNTEAFF.

The V gene is TRBV9, the J gene TRBJ1-5, with 8 bases that match TRBD1. Trimming took 0 bases from V and 6 from J; bases not matched to a gene: 2. This CDR3 is 14 amino acids long. CDR1 SGDLS and CDR2 YYNGEE come from the germline V gene. The CDR3 loop reads CASSVGQGIQPQHF. The CDR3 nucleotides read TGTGCCAGCAGCGTAGGACAGGGGATTCAGCCCCAGCATTTT.

This chain links TRBV25-1 with TRBJ2-6, with unresolved D. The germline V and J ends were trimmed by 4 bases and 3 bases, with 10 bases remaining between them. From germline, CDR1 is MGHDK and CDR2 SYGVNS. CDR3 size: 15 residues. The CDR3 reads CASSGSLSGANVLTF. DNA for the CDR3: TGTGCCAGCAGTGGGTCGTTGAGTGGGGCCAACGTCCTGACTTTC. The full variable domain, with the rest looked up from reference TRBV25-1 and TRBJ2-6, is EADIYQTPRYLVIGTGKKITLECSQTMGHDKMYWYQQDPGMELHLIHYSYGVNSTEKGDLSSESTVSRIRTEHFPLTLESARPSHTSQYLCASSGSLSGANVLTFGAGSRLTVL.

The sample holds one count of this clone. V usage is TRBV24-1 and J usage is TRBJ2-7; tentative D call: TRBD1 (6 bases). Trimming left V 4 bases short and J 2 bases short, with 14 bases between. Germline CDR1 KGHDR, CDR2 SFDVKD. This CDR3 is built from 15 residues. CDR3 sequence reads: CATSESQGHPYEQYF. Here the CDR3 DNA reads TGTGCCACCAGTGAGTCACAGGGTCACCCCTACGAGCAGTACTTC.

The gene calls are TRBV3-1 (or the pseudogene TRBV3-2) and TRBJ1-2, with 7 nucleotides matching TRBD1. Germline values: CDR1 LGHDT, CDR2 YNNKEL (reference sequence). The CDR3 runs 12 residues. Trimming took 3 bases from V and 7 from J; bases not matched to a gene: 2. CDR3 coding DNA: TGTGCCAGCAGCCAGACAGGGTCTGGCTACACCTTC. It specifies CASSQTGSGYTF.

CDR3 nucleotides: TGTGCCTTACAGGGAGTGGGGATGAACACTGAAGCTTTCTTT. This encodes CALQGVGMNTEAFF. V usage is TRBV30 and J usage is TRBJ1-1; a weak D match, TRBD1 (6 bases). V lost 7 bases and J lost 0, with 15 bases in between. The CDR3 extends over 14 amino acids. The germline V gene has CDR1 GTSNPN and CDR2 SVGIG (reference sequence).

The rearrangement uses TRBV28 and TRBJ2-7, with 7 positions matching TRBD1. This CDR3 has 13 amino acids. Trimming took 9 bases from V and 0 from J; bases not matched to a gene: 5. Germline lookup yields CDR1 MDHEN and CDR2 SYDVKM. CDR3 DNA sequence: TGTGCCAGTACCGGGACAGACTCCTACGAGCAGTACTTC. Its protein product is CASTGTDSYEQYF.

This clone has a single count. V gene TRBV5-6 combines with J gene TRBJ1-2; D may be TRBD1 (6 bases). Germline V gives CDR1 SGHDT, CDR2 YYEEEE. This CDR3 region has 14 residues. V was shortened by 2 bases and J by 4 bases, with 12 bases between the two germline ends. CDR3 sequence reads: CASSFGTRGYGYTF. Here the CDR3 DNA reads TGTGCCAGCAGCTTTGGGACAAGGGGCTATGGCTACACCTTC.

V usage is TRBV9 and J usage is TRBJ1-1; D ambiguous. The germline V gene has CDR1 SGDLS and CDR2 YYNGEE. The CDR3 contains 11 residues. Trimming pared 4 bases from V and 5 bases from J, leaving 6 bases between. This chain's CDR3 is CASSPQTEAFF. The CDR3 bases are TGTGCCAGCAGCCCTCAGACTGAAGCTTTCTTT. The full variable domain, rest sourced from reference TRBV9 and TRBJ1-1, is DSGVTQTPKHLITATGQRVTLRCSPRSGDLSVYWYQQSLDQGLQFLIQYYNGEERAKGNILERFSAQQFPDLHSELNLSSLELGDSALYFCASSPQTEAFFGQGTRLTVV.

The chain links TRBV27 to TRBJ2-3; 7 bases fit TRBD2. Germline V gene sequence: CDR1 MNHEY, CDR2 SMNVEV (reference sequence). The junction had 6 bases not matched to a gene; V was cut back by 2 bases and J by 4 bases. This CDR3 contains 15 residues. CDR3 loop: CASSLVAGVADTQYF. The CDR3 bases are TGTGCCAGCAGTTTAGTGGCGGGAGTAGCAGATACGCAGTATTTT.

This chain connects TRBV2 to TRBJ2-5; 10 bases agree with TRBD2. Trimming removed 10 bases from V and 5 bases from J; junction bases left unmatched: 4. CDR3 length: 12 amino acids. CDR1 SNHLY and CDR2 FYNNEI come from the germline V gene. The CDR3 bases are TGTGCCACCTCGGGACTAGCGGAGACCCAGTACTTC. Translation gives CATSGLAETQYF.

The chain employs TRBV6-6 and TRBJ2-7; D is uncertain. Trimming stripped 4 bases from V and 2 bases from J, with 12 bases between. Germline CDR1 and CDR2: MNHNY and SVGAGI (reference sequence). The CDR3 contains 14 residues. DNA of the CDR3: TGTGCCAGCAGTTCGACATCCCCTACCTACGAGCAGTACTTC. Translation gives CASSSTSPTYEQYF.